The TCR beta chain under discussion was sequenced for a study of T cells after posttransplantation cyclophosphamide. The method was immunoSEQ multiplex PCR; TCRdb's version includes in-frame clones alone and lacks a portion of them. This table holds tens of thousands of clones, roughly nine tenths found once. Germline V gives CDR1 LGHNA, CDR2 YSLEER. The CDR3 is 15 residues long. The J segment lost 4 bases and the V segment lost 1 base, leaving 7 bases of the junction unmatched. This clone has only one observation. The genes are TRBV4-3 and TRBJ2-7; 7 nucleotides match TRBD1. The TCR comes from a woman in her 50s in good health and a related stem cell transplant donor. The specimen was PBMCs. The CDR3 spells CASSQGRRGQYEQYF. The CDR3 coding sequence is TGCGCCAGCAGCCAAGGACGTAGGGGGCAATACGAGCAGTACTTC.